This T cell receptor beta chain was found in a study of glioma-infiltrating T cells after dendritic cell vaccination. Remarks on this clone: No antigen is known for it.

The PCR used 60 V beta and 13 J beta primers. Measured with immunoSEQ multiplex PCR; TCRdb has only the in-frame clones, and not every one. The sample consists of about 92,000 clones, 65% to 90% of them appearing once. V shed 6 bases and J 8 bases; nucleotides not matched to a gene: 6. CDR1 and CDR2 (germline): MRHNA, SNTAGT. CDR3 length: 13 residues. Fresh-frozen tumor tissue and more than two years of survival data were available for all. Study-level results: TCR clonality showed no direct relationship with survival.

V and J are TRBV6-4 and TRBJ1-2, with 10 bases matching TRBD1. The sequence came from a human donor with glioblastoma. The sample in question was blood, obtained before dendritic cell vaccination. This chain's CDR3 is CASRARQGAGYTF. The CDR3 DNA reads as TGTGCCAGCAGAGCCAGACAGGGGGCAGGCTACACCTTC.